The T cell receptor beta chain under discussion was sequenced for a study of blood T cell repertoires in COVID-19. This CDR3 spans 14 amino acids. J gave up 5 bases and V 2 bases, and 2 bases lay outside the gene matches. The germline CDR1 and CDR2 sequences are SGHKS and YYEKEE (reference sequence). This clone was seen only once. Some clones are missing from TCRdb's copy, which holds only in-frame ones; the method was immunoSEQ multiplex PCR. The sample carries a few hundred thousand clones, around 90% recorded once. This TCR was recovered from a person aged 18 to 35 with COVID-19, enrolled during active disease. The chain couples TRBV5-5 to TRBJ2-3; 10 bases line up with TRBD2. The sample was peripheral blood. The CDR3 spells CASSFRTSGDTQYF. The CDR3 nucleotides are TGTGCCAGCAGCTTCAGGACTAGCGGAGATACGCAGTATTTT.